The clone carrying this TCR beta chain was counted between two and nine times. Generated by immunoSEQ multiplex PCR, the TCRdb table keeps only in-frame clones and is missing some. In the table there are just over 50,000 clones, roughly nine tenths of which are singletons. The source of the sample is a study of blood T cell repertoires in COVID-19. On the study more broadly: Acute and convalescent COVID-19 specimens originated in the United States, Italy and Spain. PBMCs, B-cell-depleted T cells, or T cells were the source of the cDNA or gDNA that made up the material.

This CDR3 contains 15 residues. V shed 4 bases and J 5 bases; nucleotides not matched to a gene: 10. Germline CDR1 is SGDLS and CDR2 is YYNGEE. The sequenced sample was peripheral blood. The chain joins TRBV9 to TRBJ2-7; 9 bases map to TRBD1. The receptor comes from a human donor with active COVID-19. The donor label of this sample is uncertain. The DNA of the CDR3 is TGTGCCAGCAGCAGAGGGGACAGGGCCGTCGACGAGCAGTACTTC. It encodes CASSRGDRAVDEQYF. Full variable domain (outside the CDR3, taken from reference TRBV9 and TRBJ2-7): DSGVTQTPKHLITATGQRVTLRCSPRSGDLSVYWYQQSLDQGLQFLIQYYNGEERAKGNILERFSAQQFPDLHSELNLSSLELGDSALYFCASSRGDRAVDEQYFGPGTRLTVT.